The clone carrying this T cell receptor (beta chain) was counted a few times. Its antigen is unidentified. Cultured CD4+ T-cell DNA underwent Oncomine TCR Beta short-read sequencing. Each CDR3 protein is one row after TCRdb ran MiXCR on the PCR reads. The sample records 20,000 to 30,000 distinct CDR3 sequences, 28% being singletons. The data stem from a study of vaccination and CD4 T cells after COVID-19. Overall study context: The authors used overlapping spike peptides from SARS-CoV-2, HCoV-NL63, HCoV-OC43 and HCoV-229E to stimulate cells.

The V end was cut by 6 bases, the J end by 1 base, with 13 bases between. This CDR3 has 15 amino acids. The germline V gene encodes CDR1 MDHEN and CDR2 SYDVKM. Time point described: late sampling 161 to 241 days after vaccination in a few convalescent patients. This sample's treatment: roughly 10-day PBMC culture with coronavirus spike peptide pools or control peptides (ViraFEST assay). This clonotype was obtained from a human donor who had recovered from COVID-19. The material was CD4+ T cells from blood, cultured in vitro, obtained about 7 months after SARS-CoV-2 vaccination. The V gene is TRBV28, the J gene TRBJ2-4; tentative D call: TRBD1 (5 bases). The CDR3 reads CASSLGGAAKNIQYF. CDR3 nucleotides: TGTGCCAGCAGCTTAGGTGGGGCGGCCAAAAACATTCAGTACTTC.